This T cell receptor (beta chain) was observed in a study of human T cells and chemical hapten exposure (dated by TCRdb to the early 2020s). The study in broad terms: For sensitization, 2% DPC in acetone was applied to a roughly 2 cm by roughly 2 cm area of upper inner arm skin. Peripheral blood TCR repertoire changes were tracked in vivo in alopecia patients during primary and secondary sensitization to the hapten diphenylcyclopropenone (DPC). Alopecia areata with under or over 50% scalp involvement, alopecia totalis and alopecia universalis were represented in the patient cohort, which was mostly female. For TCR sequencing, blood came from some 31 alopecia patients at anywhere from one to four time points (pre-sensitization, 2, 6 and 24 weeks). Blood samples were taken from patients before sensitization (week 0) and then at 2, 6 and about 24 weeks after DPC sensitization. Throughout the study period of roughly 24 weeks, patients also received therapeutic DPC doses to the scalp every week. Patch tests used Finn chambers with 0.01% DPC on the upper back, scored after 6 days by International Contact Dermatitis Research Group standards. Libraries were pooled for sequencing, and variation in per-sample TCR yields was attributed mainly to small differences in library volumes within the pool.

For CDR1 and CDR2, the germline V gene lists MNHEY and SVGAGI. The CDR3 covers 14 residues, taking in both the cysteine and the phenylalanine. Just the 42-base CDR3 DNA is kept, in frame starting at base 1. V is shortened by 5 bases, J by 6 bases, and the region joining them spans 15 bases. This clonotype has a count of ten or more. What antigen it recognizes has not been identified. Within one base of it there is no much larger clone, and no base qualities were kept. On the study overall, not on this receptor specifically: No change with DPC sensitization was found in the number of TCRs above 1 in 1000 frequency, and no evidence of global repertoire structure alterations was found. All patients had alopecia, a presumed autoimmune disease, so their immune response might differ from that of healthy individuals. A positive correlation was found between the number of PT1 expanded TCRs and patch test score, with significance reached at thresholds 8, 16 and 32 but not 4. Expanded TCRs formed significantly more large CDR3 similarity clusters than pre-sensitization or healthy control sets, consistent with antigen-driven responses. Repeated subsampling changed both the strength of the expansion versus patch-test correlation and the threshold at which the correlation became significant.

In the paper's terms, the time point label means: pre-sensitization, week 0. This specimen's treatment or condition label, interpreted: therapeutic diphenylcyclopropenone sensitization with weekly scalp DPC. At each patch-test visit, blood was drawn before the patch test was applied. Patients were eligible if aged 18 to 70, diagnosed with alopecia and judged suitable for DPC therapy, and pregnant patients were excluded. Total RNA was isolated from unfractionated whole blood collected in Tempus Blood RNA tubes. The protocol used for the library was RACE. Data came from a NextSeq 500. Library preparation attached unique molecular identifiers to individual cDNA molecules for quantitative, reproducible TCR counting. From each blood RNA sample, both TCR alpha and TCR beta chains were sequenced. The study's processing was this. A median of roughly 98,000 TCRs per sample was observed, with a range of about 20,000 to 750,000. V, J and CDR3 annotation of the TCR reads was carried out using the Decombinator software suite. For PS versus PT1 abundance plots, all samples were subsampled to the same number of TCRs (28,000). TCRs were defined as expanded if absent before sensitization and observed at least eight times at the 2-week time point. Starting from the raw public reads, TCRdb applied fastp trimming at Q25, assembled clones with MiXCR and retained in-frame beta chains. Each CDR3 protein appears once, grouped with its most common genes and DNA. The V and J calls shown here were made by TCRdb, not taken from the authors' results. The table for this sample lists about 290,000 distinct CDR3 sequences; about 7.7% of them were counted only once. In total, the top ten clones hold around 1.2% of the sample.

The chain joins TRBV6-5 to TRBJ2-3, with the D gene uncertain. Sequencing was performed on whole blood, taken in connection with sensitization to the hapten diphenylcyclopropenone (DPC). This clonotype was sampled from a man aged 18 to 30 with alopecia areata. Some clones in this sample may be carry-over from other donors' samples. Here is the DNA: TGTGCCAGCAGTACCCCATTGTCACTCGATACGCAGTATTTT. This is translated as CASSTPLSLDTQYF.